This entry concerns a single T cell receptor (beta chain). This CDR3 is 14 amino acids long. Germline CDR1 reads WNHNN; CDR2 reads SYGVQD (reference sequence). V lost 2 bases and J lost 8, with 13 bases in between. The data originate from a study of T cells in localized non-small cell lung cancer. Using immunoSEQ multiplex PCR, the repertoire was profiled, and TCRdb retains in-frame clones only, with some absent. The table has about 26,000 clones, about 81% seen once. The sequence was collected from a woman aged 40-69 years with stage I lung adenocarcinoma. The sample was peripheral blood, taken before any cancer treatment. The rearrangement joins TRBV10-1 to TRBJ2-1, with D tentatively TRBD2 (5 bases). In nucleotides, the CDR3 is TGCGCCAGCAGTGAGCTGCTAGCTGTGGATGAGCAGTTCTTC. As protein: CASSELLAVDEQFF.